The 17 T cell receptor beta chains reported below all come from one sample, sequenced in a study of regulatory dendritic cells for organ transplantation. Sorted subsets were CFSE-labeled and cultured approximately 5 days with allogeneic dendritic cells. Their antigen targets remain unknown. TCRdb's table, derived via immunoSEQ multiplex PCR, lists solely in-frame clones and lacks some. The repertoire holds around 19,000 clones, around 85% seen once, with about 0.7% in the top ten. The specimen was naive CD4+ T cells from blood cultured with regulatory dendritic cells. Subset denoted: CD45RA+ naive T cells. The origin of the receptors is a human donor in good health.

V is TRBV6-5 and J is TRBJ2-1, with 8 bases fitting TRBD1. With V trimmed by 4 bases and J by 4 bases, 3 bases remained unmatched. The CDR3 has 14 amino acids. Germline V gene lookup returns CDR1 MNHEY and CDR2 SVGAGI. The CDR3 DNA follows: TGTGCCAGCAGTTCGGGACAGGATTACAATGAGCAGTTCTTC. Amino acid sequence: CASSSGQDYNEQFF.

This clone has a handful of counts. This rearrangement joins TRBV18 to TRBJ1-5; D call uncertain. Per germline, CDR1 KGHSH and CDR2 LQKENI. The CDR3 consists of 15 residues. Trimming cost V 2 bases and J 6 bases, with 14 bases left between them. CDR3 nucleotides: TGTGCCAGCTCACCAAATGAGGCAGCTTCTCAGCCCCAGCATTTT. Amino acids: CASSPNEAASQPQHF.

This clone came up a few times. The CDR3 DNA reads TGTGCCATCAGTGGCGGCGAGACAGATACGCAGTATTTT. Translating gives CAISGGETDTQYF. The genes are TRBV10-3 and TRBJ2-3; D uncertain. This CDR3 is 13 amino acids long. V dropped 4 bases and J dropped 3 bases, with 8 bases sitting between them. CDR1 ENHRY and CDR2 SYGVKD come from the germline V gene.

V usage is TRBV11-2 and J usage is TRBJ2-7; TRBD2 might be the D (7 bases). The CDR3 loop spans 15 amino acids. V was clipped by 5 bases and J by 2 bases, with 16 bases between them. CDR1 and CDR2 from the germline V gene are SGHAT and FQNNGV. CDR3 region: CASSLRGGSPYEQYF. Written as DNA, the CDR3 is TGTGCCAGCAGCCTAAGGGGGGGCTCCCCCTACGAGCAGTACTTC.

V usage is TRBV10-3 and J usage is TRBJ2-3; 11 positions agree with TRBD2. V shed 11 bases and J 3 bases; nucleotides not matched to a gene: 7. The CDR3 contains 14 residues. CDR1 ENHRY and CDR2 SYGVKD come from the germline V gene. The chain's CDR3 is CALSPSGRTDTQYF. CDR3 nucleotide sequence: TGTGCCCTCTCACCTAGCGGGAGGACAGATACGCAGTATTTT.

The chain is built from TRBV23-1 and TRBJ2-7, with TRBD2 identical over 7 bases. TRBV23-1 is reported as an ORF; its role is uncertain. The CDR3 covers 17 residues. Trimming cost V 4 bases and J 2 bases; bases outside gene matches: 14. CDR3 in amino acids: CASSPSRGGEGAYEQYF. The CDR3 nucleotides are TGCGCCAGCAGTCCATCCCGAGGAGGGGAGGGAGCCTACGAGCAGTACTTC.

This clone was picked up one time. The genes are TRBV18 and TRBJ1-1, with D perhaps TRBD1 (5 bases). The V gene's germline CDR1 is KGHSH and CDR2 LQKENI. The V end lost 0 bases, the J end lost 5 bases, and 13 bases lay between the germline ends. This CDR3 has 15 amino acids. The CDR3 sequence: CASSPPGGIGTEAFF. CDR3 DNA sequence: TGTGCCAGCTCACCACCGGGGGGAATAGGGACTGAAGCTTTCTTT. Full variable domain (remainder filled in from reference TRBV18 and TRBJ1-1): NAGVMQNPRHLVRRRGQEARLRCSPMKGHSHVYWYRQLPEEGLKFMVYLQKENIIDESGMPKERFSAEFPKEGPSILRIQQVVRGDSAAYFCASSPPGGIGTEAFFGQGTRLTVV.

This chain joins TRBV5-1 and TRBJ2-7; maybe TRBD2 (6 bases). Germline CDR1 reads SGHRS; CDR2 reads YFSETQ. V lost 5 bases and J 3 bases, leaving 18 bases between the germline ends. CDR3 size: 15 residues. Written as DNA, the CDR3 is TGCGCCAGCAGTTTGACGGGGGAGGTGGTCTACGAGCAGTACTTC. This codes for CASSLTGEVVYEQYF.

The genes are TRBV21-1 and TRBJ2-1; TRBD2 is taken as the D call from the table, unchecked against the DNA. TRBV21-1 is a pseudogene. The CDR3 totals 16 residues. The CDR3 sequence is CASSKVGGRSYNEQFF. The DNA for the CDR3 is TGTGCCAGCAGCAAAGTAGGAGGGAGAAGTTACAATGAGCAGTTCTTC.

This chain connects TRBV6-1 to TRBJ1-4, with D uncertain. Germline values: CDR1 MNHNS, CDR2 SASEGT. This CDR3 region has 13 residues. Trimming cost V 4 bases and J 6 bases, with 9 bases left between them. The CDR3: CASSARRDEKLFF. In DNA, the CDR3 is TGTGCCAGCAGTGCCAGGAGAGATGAAAAACTGTTTTTT.

In this sample, this clone turned up once. V and J are TRBV7-3 and TRBJ2-1, with a tentative D call TRBD2 (6 bases). CDR3 length: 14 residues. V was cut by 5 bases and J by 8 bases, with 16 bases left in between. Germline CDR1 SGHTA, CDR2 FQGTGA. DNA of the CDR3: TGTGCCAGCAGCGGGCGGGATCGTACCGATGAGCAGTTCTTC. Residues: CASSGRDRTDEQFF.

The table lists this clone with a few counts. This CDR3 is CASSVDEGAYGYTF. Here the CDR3 DNA reads TGTGCCAGCAGCGTCGACGAGGGGGCCTATGGCTACACCTTC. The chain links TRBV9 to TRBJ1-2, with 7 bases fitting TRBD1. The junction had 5 bases not matched to a gene; V was cut back by 2 bases and J by 4 bases. This CDR3 is 14 amino acids long. Germline-derived CDR1 and CDR2 are SGDLS and YYNGEE.

The chain has TRBV5-6 and TRBJ1-6; D gene unclear. The V gene's germline CDR1 is SGHDT and CDR2 YYEEEE. This CDR3 is 14 amino acids long. V shed 4 bases and J shed 6 bases, with 11 bases lying between them. DNA of the CDR3: TGTGCCAGCAGCCGACGGCAGCCTAATTCACCCCTCCACTTT. Residues: CASSRRQPNSPLHF.

V is TRBV18 and J is TRBJ2-3; D possibly corresponds to TRBD1 (5 bases). Trimming removed 3 bases at V and 6 bases at J, with 13 bases between. This CDR3 spans 14 amino acids. CDR1 KGHSH and CDR2 LQKENI come from the germline V gene. The CDR3 is CASSPGTGGDTQYF. DNA of the CDR3: TGTGCCAGCTCACCGGGTACAGGTGGGGATACGCAGTATTTT.

The gene calls are TRBV6-5 and TRBJ1-2, with TRBD1 as a possible D gene (5 bases). Trimming shortened V by 0 bases and J by 5 bases, and 10 bases separated the two germline ends. This CDR3 spans 14 amino acids. The germline V gene encodes CDR1 MNHEY and CDR2 SVGAGI. The CDR3 region is CASSYSYRSYGYTF. The CDR3 nucleotides read TGTGCCAGCAGTTACTCGTACAGGAGTTATGGCTACACCTTC.

The J gene is TRBJ2-1, the V gene TRBV30; 7 nucleotides line up with TRBD2. This CDR3 has 12 amino acids. With V trimmed by 4 bases and J by 9 bases, 6 bases remained unmatched. Germline CDR1 GTSNPN, CDR2 SVGIG (reference sequence). The CDR3 coding sequence is TGTGCCTGGACAGCGGGGAGAGGTGAGCAGTTCTTC. Protein: CAWTAGRGEQFF.

The chain recombines TRBV11-3 with TRBJ2-1; a possible D gene is TRBD2 (5 bases). Trimming pared 0 bases from V and 6 bases from J, leaving 9 bases between. CDR1 and CDR2 (germline): SGHNT, YENEEA. CDR3 length equals 14 residues. Written as DNA, the CDR3 is TGTGCCAGCAGCTTAGAACCTAGCAGCAATGAGCAGTTCTTC. Its protein product is CASSLEPSSNEQFF.